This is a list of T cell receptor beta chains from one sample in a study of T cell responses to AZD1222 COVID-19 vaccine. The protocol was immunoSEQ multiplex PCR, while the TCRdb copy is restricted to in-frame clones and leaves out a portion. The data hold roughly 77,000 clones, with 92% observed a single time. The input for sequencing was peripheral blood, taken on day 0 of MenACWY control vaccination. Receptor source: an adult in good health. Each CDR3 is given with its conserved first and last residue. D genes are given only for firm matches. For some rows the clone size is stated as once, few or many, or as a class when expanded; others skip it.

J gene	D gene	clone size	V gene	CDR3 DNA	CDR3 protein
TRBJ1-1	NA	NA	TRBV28	TGTGCCAGCAGTTTTCACCGAATGAACACTGAAGCTTTCTTT	CASSFHRMNTEAFF
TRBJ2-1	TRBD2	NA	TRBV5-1	TGCGCCAGTGCGTCGACTAGCGGGGGGGCCAGTGAGCAGTTCTTC	CASASTSGGASEQFF
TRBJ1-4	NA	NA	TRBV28	TGTGCCAGCACTTTATACGGGATCATGTTTTTT	CASTLYGIMFF
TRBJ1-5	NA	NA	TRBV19	TGTGCCAGTAGTATTTCCGGGGATAGCAATCAGCCCCAGCATTTT	CASSISGDSNQPQHF
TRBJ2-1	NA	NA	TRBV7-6	TGTGCCAGCAGCTCAACTCGGGGCCCTAACAATGAGCAGTTCTTC	CASSSTRGPNNEQFF
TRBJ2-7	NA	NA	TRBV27	TGTGCCAGCAGTTTATCGGTGGCAGGGAGGTACGAGCAGTACTTC	CASSLSVAGRYEQYF
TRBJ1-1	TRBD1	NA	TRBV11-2	TGTGCCAGCAGTGTACAGGGGGAAACTGAAGCTTTCTTT	CASSVQGETEAFF
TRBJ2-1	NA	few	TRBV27	TGTGCCAGCAGTTTCTGGGACTCCAGGGGAGATGAGCAGTTCTTC	CASSFWDSRGDEQFF
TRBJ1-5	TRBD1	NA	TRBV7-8	TGTGCCAGCAGCTTAGCGGACAGGGAGTATCAGCCCCAGCATTTT	CASSLADREYQPQHF
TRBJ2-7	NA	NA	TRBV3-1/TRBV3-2	TGTGCCAGCAGCCAAAGCAACAGCTACGAGCAGTACTTC	CASSQSNSYEQYF
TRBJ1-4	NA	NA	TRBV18	TGTGCCAGCTCACAGGGGATGGATGAAAAACTGTTTTTT	CASSQGMDEKLFF
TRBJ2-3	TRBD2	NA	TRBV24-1	TGTGCCACCAGTGATTTGTCAGCGGGATTGGGAAATACGCAGTATTTT	CATSDLSAGLGNTQYF
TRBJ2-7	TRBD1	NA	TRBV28	TGTGCCAGCGTAAAACGCTCGGGGACAGACCAGTTGGGAGAGCAGTACTTC	CASVKRSGTDQLGEQYF
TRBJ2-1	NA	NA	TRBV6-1	TGTGCCAGCAGTGGTCCGACAGGCCCCCACTCCTACAATGAGCAGTTCTTC	CASSGPTGPHSYNEQFF
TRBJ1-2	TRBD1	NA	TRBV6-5	TGTGCCAGCATGACAGGGGCCGCTAACTATGGCTACACCTTC	CASMTGAANYGYTF
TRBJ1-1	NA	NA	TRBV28	TGTGCCAGCTGTGGGGGGGCCCTGAACACTGAAGCTTTCTTT	CASCGGALNTEAFF
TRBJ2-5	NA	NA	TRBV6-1	TGTGCCAGCAGTGAATGGGGCAGGGGGGAGGAGACCCAGTACTTC	CASSEWGRGEETQYF